Listed below are T cell receptor beta chains from one sample, sequenced in a study of T cell responses to AZD1222 COVID-19 vaccine. Libraries were prepared by immunoSEQ multiplex PCR; TCRdb keeps only in-frame clonotypes and omits some of them. Here the sample spans around 100,000 clones, about 90% being singletons. The sample here was peripheral blood, taken on day 0 of AZD1222 vaccination. The source of these receptors is an adult in good health. Each CDR3 is given with its conserved first and last residue. The order of the fields is D gene, V gene, clone size, J gene, CDR3 protein, CDR3 DNA. A D gene is named only where the DNA matches it firmly. Where a row states a size, it is once, few, many or the class of an expanded clone; other rows omit it.

TRBD1	TRBV7-9	once	TRBJ2-7	CASSFVGQGGEQYF	TGTGCCAGCAGCTTCGTGGGACAGGGGGGAGAGCAGTACTTC
.	TRBV6-5	.	TRBJ1-6	CASSYSGGPGSPLHF	TGTGCCAGCAGTTACTCGGGGGGTCCAGGATCACCCCTCCACTTT
.	TRBV20-1	once	TRBJ1-5	CSASVGASNQPQHF	TGCAGTGCTAGTGTGGGGGCCAGCAATCAGCCCCAGCATTTT
TRBD1	TRBV5-8	.	TRBJ2-6	CASSSGQGSGANVLTF	TGTGCCAGCAGCTCTGGACAGGGGTCTGGGGCCAACGTCCTGACTTTC
.	TRBV27	.	TRBJ1-5	CASRPTGNRGQPQHF	TGTGCCAGCAGGCCTACAGGAAACCGCGGTCAGCCCCAGCATTTT
.	TRBV5-4	once	TRBJ1-6	CASSVSREVSPLHF	TGTGCCAGTTCGGTGTCGAGAGAGGTTTCACCCCTCCACTTT
.	TRBV5-1	.	TRBJ2-7	CASSLVRGYEQYF	TGCGCCAGCAGCTTGGTCAGGGGCTACGAGCAGTACTTC
TRBD1	TRBV27	.	TRBJ2-7	CASSRTGGYEQYF	TGTGCCAGCAGTCGAACAGGGGGGTACGAGCAGTACTTC
.	TRBV6-2/TRBV6-3	.	TRBJ1-5	CASSYSPVLSNQPQHF	TGTGCCAGCAGTTACTCGCCGGTCCTTAGCAATCAGCCCCAGCATTTT
.	TRBV24-1	.	TRBJ1-2	CATSTNGGYGYTF	TGTGCCACCAGTACGAACGGGGGCTATGGCTACACCTTC
.	TRBV5-1	.	TRBJ2-5	CASSLGSHGQETQYF	TGCGCCAGCAGCTTGGGCTCACACGGCCAAGAGACCCAGTACTTC
.	TRBV19	.	TRBJ1-2	CASSYREGGYTF	TGTGCCAGTAGCTACAGGGAGGGTGGCTACACCTTC
.	TRBV24-1	.	TRBJ2-2	CATSASRWGDRTNTGELFF	TGTGCCACCAGTGCTTCCCGGTGGGGTGACAGGACGAACACCGGGGAGCTGTTTTTT
.	TRBV6-5	.	TRBJ2-1	CASSQSPNEQFF	TGTGCCAGCTCCCAGTCGCCAAATGAGCAGTTCTTC
TRBD1	TRBV10-3	large	TRBJ2-2	CAIRLQGATGELFF	TGTGCCATCAGACTACAGGGGGCAACCGGGGAGCTGTTTTTT
.	TRBV7-2	.	TRBJ1-5	CASSLVSQSNQPQHF	TGTGCCAGCAGCTTAGTCTCGCAAAGCAATCAGCCCCAGCATTTT
.	TRBV30	once	TRBJ2-7	CAWTRGGGAYEQYF	TGTGCCTGGACTCGGGGTGGGGGTGCCTACGAGCAGTACTTC
.	TRBV7-2	once	TRBJ1-2	CASSLDRTNYGYTF	TGTGCCAGCAGCTTGGACAGAACTAACTATGGCTACACCTTC
.	TRBV9	.	TRBJ2-7	CASSAQGSEQYF	TGTGCCAGCAGCGCACAGGGCTCCGAGCAGTACTTC
.	TRBV3-1/TRBV3-2	.	TRBJ1-1	CASRTMSRLSEAFF	TGTGCCAGCAGGACAATGTCGAGGCTCTCTGAAGCTTTCTTT
.	TRBV2	.	TRBJ1-1	CASREGNTEAFF	TGTGCCAGCAGGGAGGGGAACACTGAAGCTTTCTTT
.	TRBV20-1	once	TRBJ2-7	CSASLSGAGSSYEQYF	TGCAGTGCTAGTTTATCCGGTGCCGGGAGTTCCTACGAGCAGTACTTC
.	TRBV10-3	.	TRBJ1-4	CAISLTVDNEKLFF	TGTGCCATCAGCCTGACGGTGGATAATGAAAAACTGTTTTTT
TRBD2	TRBV6-6	.	TRBJ2-3	CASRVAGGADTQYF	TGTGCCAGCAGGGTAGCGGGAGGAGCAGATACGCAGTATTTT
.	TRBV27	few	TRBJ1-1	CASRGTTGTEAFF	TGTGCCAGCAGGGGGACGACTGGCACTGAAGCTTTCTTT
TRBD1	TRBV5-5	.	TRBJ1-5	CASSRTGGDQPQHF	TGTGCCAGCAGCCGGACAGGGGGAGATCAGCCCCAGCATTTT
.	TRBV12-3/TRBV12-4	few	TRBJ2-2	CASSLRRELFF	TGTGCCAGCAGTCTCCGCAGGGAGCTGTTTTTT
.	TRBV30	.	TRBJ1-2	CAWSVRRRNGYTF	TGTGCCTGGAGTGTTCGACGGAGGAATGGCTACACCTTC
.	TRBV15	.	TRBJ2-7	CATSREGMVGLNYEQYF	TGTGCCACCAGCAGAGAGGGGATGGTGGGGCTGAACTACGAGCAGTACTTC
.	TRBV5-8	.	TRBJ1-2	CASSIRQTNYGYTF	TGTGCCAGCAGCATACGACAGACGAACTATGGCTACACCTTC
.	TRBV6-1	.	TRBJ1-2	CASSEFHGSNYGYTF	TGTGCCAGCAGTGAATTCCACGGTTCTAACTATGGCTACACCTTC
.	TRBV7-2	.	TRBJ2-3	CASSLVPTDTQYF	TGTGCCAGCAGCTTAGTCCCCACAGATACGCAGTATTTT
TRBD2	TRBV5-1	few	TRBJ2-1	CASRRGLAGLYNEQFF	TGCGCCAGCAGAAGGGGACTAGCGGGTCTCTACAATGAGCAGTTCTTC
.	TRBV28	.	TRBJ1-1	CASTEGIRENTEAFF	TGTGCCAGCACCGAGGGGATTCGTGAGAACACTGAAGCTTTCTTT
.	TRBV29-1	.	TRBJ2-1	CSVLGASYNEQFF	TGCAGCGTTCTGGGGGCCTCCTACAATGAGCAGTTCTTC
.	TRBV7-9	.	TRBJ1-3	CASSFDLVGNTIYF	TGTGCCAGCAGCTTTGACCTTGTCGGAAACACCATATATTTT
.	TRBV2	.	TRBJ2-2	CASSQDANTGELFF	TGTGCCAGCAGTCAAGACGCGAACACCGGGGAGCTGTTTTTT
TRBD1	TRBV30	.	TRBJ1-5	CAWSPSGGQPQHF	TGTGCCTGGAGTCCCTCAGGGGGGCAGCCCCAGCATTTT
.	TRBV20-1	.	TRBJ2-3	CSASQRDTDTQYF	TGCAGTGCTAGTCAGAGGGACACAGATACGCAGTATTTT
TRBD2	TRBV3-1/TRBV3-2	.	TRBJ2-3	CASSQDSHHLAESTDTQYF	TGTGCCAGCAGCCAAGATTCCCACCATCTAGCGGAGAGCACAGATACGCAGTATTTT
TRBD1	TRBV12-3/TRBV12-4	.	TRBJ1-1	CASSFGQAEAFF	TGTGCCAGCAGTTTCGGACAGGCAGAAGCTTTCTTT
.	TRBV9	once	TRBJ2-7	CASSVEFGRSYEQYF	TGTGCCAGCAGCGTAGAATTTGGGCGCTCCTACGAGCAGTACTTC
TRBD1	TRBV12-3/TRBV12-4	.	TRBJ2-7	CASNSGGYEQYF	TGTGCCAGCAACTCAGGGGGTTACGAGCAGTACTTC
.	TRBV4-1	.	TRBJ1-4	CASSHIRGGEKLFF	TGCGCCAGCAGCCACATCCGGGGGGGAGAAAAACTGTTTTTT
.	TRBV6-5	once	TRBJ1-5	CASSINRDVYQPQHF	TGTGCCAGCAGTATTAACCGGGACGTCTATCAGCCCCAGCATTTT
.	TRBV18	.	TRBJ1-4	CASSGGANEKLFF	TGTGCCAGCTCAGGTGGGGCTAATGAAAAACTGTTTTTT
TRBD2	TRBV6-1	.	TRBJ2-1	CASSEIMKAAGSYNEQFF	TGTGCCAGCAGTGAAATCATGAAGGCAGCGGGATCCTACAATGAGCAGTTCTTC
TRBD2	TRBV19	.	TRBJ2-2	CATGGERLWGELFF	TGTGCGACCGGGGGGGAGCGCCTTTGGGGGGAGCTGTTTTTT
TRBD1	TRBV28	.	TRBJ2-3	CASSSGTGVLTDTQYF	TGTGCCAGCAGTTCTGGGACAGGGGTCTTAACAGATACGCAGTATTTT
TRBD2	TRBV12-3/TRBV12-4	once	TRBJ2-5	CASKLAGVETQYF	TGTGCCAGCAAACTAGCGGGAGTGGAGACCCAGTACTTC
.	TRBV7-2	.	TRBJ2-5	CASSLGNRVRETQYF	TGTGCCAGCAGCTTAGGTAACAGGGTACGGGAGACCCAGTACTTC
TRBD2	TRBV6-6	few	TRBJ2-7	CASSYGAGGTYEQYF	TGTGCCAGCAGTTACGGTGCGGGAGGCACTTACGAGCAGTACTTC
TRBD1	TRBV2	.	TRBJ2-5	CASRGTGVETQYF	TGTGCCAGCAGGGGGACAGGGGTAGAGACCCAGTACTTC
TRBD1	TRBV2	once	TRBJ1-2	CASSEGQGAYGYTF	TGTGCCAGCAGTGAGGGTCAGGGGGCCTATGGCTACACCTTC